This T cell receptor beta chain stems from a study of blood T cell repertoires in COVID-19. Study at large: Samples of COVID-19 (acute and convalescent) were obtained from the United States, Italy and Spain. T cells, B-cell-depleted T cells, or PBMCs supplied cDNA or gDNA.

The junction had 11 bases not matched to a gene; V was cut back by 4 bases and J by 7 bases. The V gene's germline CDR1 is SGDLS and CDR2 YYNGEE. The CDR3 has 17 amino acids. As processed by the authors: By means of reference gene primer amplification, nucleated cell counts were estimated. The data were produced by immunoSEQ multiplex PCR, yet TCRdb's version contains in-frame clones alone and is incomplete. Clone size and the V and J calls come from that table; the DNA yielded D and trimming. The sample consists of fewer than 100,000 clones, approximately 92% of them appearing once. The specimen sequenced was peripheral blood. This sequence was found in a woman aged 80 or over with acute or convalescent COVID-19. V usage is TRBV9 and J usage is TRBJ2-1, with 13 positions matching TRBD2. In DNA, the CDR3 is TGTGCCAGCAGCCCCACGGAGACTAGCGGGAGGTTTAATGAGCAGTTCTTC. It yields the protein CASSPTETSGRFNEQFF.